This T cell receptor beta chain was retrieved from a study of blood T cell repertoires in COVID-19. Across the whole study: Acute and convalescent COVID-19 samples came from the United States, Italy and Spain.

Authors' methods: Estimates of nucleated cell counts were drawn from the amplification of reference gene primers. Sequencing used immunoSEQ multiplex PCR; TCRdb keeps in-frame clones, though not all of them. The V and J calls and the clone size are those of that table, but D and trimming were determined from the DNA. The sample holds about 260,000 clones, around 89% seen once. V gave up 3 bases and J gave up 1 base, with 9 bases separating them. Germline-derived CDR1 and CDR2 are MNHEY and SVGAGI. The CDR3 consists of 14 residues. In regard to this clone: The same CDR3 can be traced to other DNA sequences in this sample.

Sequenced material: PBMCs or T cells enriched from blood (not recorded which). J is TRBJ1-1 and V is TRBV6-5; tentative D call: TRBD1 (5 bases). The sequence derives from a man in his forties or fifties who had been exposed to COVID-19. The CDR3 DNA follows: TGTGCCAGCAGTTATGACAGAAAGAACACTGAAGCTTTCTTT. Translation gives CASSYDRKNTEAFF.